The sequence of this TCR beta chain was determined in a study of cytotoxic CD8 clonotypes in ibrutinib-treated CLL. Germline-derived CDR1 and CDR2 are SGHRS and YFSETQ. This CDR3 has 14 residues. V was shortened by 3 bases and J by 8 bases, with 14 bases between the two germline ends. Comments on this clone: Other nucleotide sequences in the sample specify the same CDR3.

Sequencing was performed with immunoSEQ multiplex PCR; in TCRdb, only in-frame clones are kept and a portion is missing. This repertoire shows about 19,000 clones, 81% found once; its top ten account for under 7%. The TCR was taken from a human donor with chronic lymphocytic leukemia. The chain links TRBV5-1 to TRBJ2-2; no firm D call. Sequencing was performed on PBMCs, taken before ibrutinib treatment. As DNA, the CDR3 is TGCGCCAGCAGCTCCAAGGGCCCCCCGGGGGAGCTGTTTTTT. Translating it yields CASSSKGPPGELFF.